The present T cell receptor beta chain was sequenced within a study of T cells in Graves' hyperthyroidism and ophthalmopathy. Those patients with uncontrolled infection, other autoimmune disease, pregnancy or lactation were excluded. Researchers amplified the TCR beta CDR3 regions from RNA transcripts. The HTBI primer set drove a first-round RT-PCR of the TCR CDR3. TCRdb called the multiplex PCR reads again in MiXCR, with one record for every CDR3 protein. The sample yields hundreds of thousands of distinct CDR3 sequences, roughly 15% seen once. General study findings and limits: Within blood appeared most thyroid clonotypes that had expanded above 0.001.

A note on this clonotype: Its matching antigen is unknown.

Sequencing was performed on blood. The clonotype originates from a woman in her forties or fifties with Graves' ophthalmopathy.

DNA for the CDR3: TGTGCCAGCAGTTTTGGACAGGGGGCTTTCTTT. It specifies CASSFGQGAFF. The rearrangement uses TRBV28 and TRBJ1-1; 9 positions match TRBD1. Germline V CDR1 and CDR2: MDHEN, SYDVKM. The junction had 1 base not matched to a gene; V was cut back by 3 bases and J by 11 bases. This CDR3 region has 11 residues.